This TCR beta chain is from a study of blood T cell repertoires in COVID-19. Generated by immunoSEQ multiplex PCR, the TCRdb table keeps only in-frame clones and is missing some. The table has roughly 240,000 clones, almost 85% seen once. This CDR3 has 14 amino acids. V dropped 3 bases and J dropped 0 bases, with 9 bases sitting between them. CDR1 SEHNR and CDR2 FQNEAQ come from the germline V gene (reference sequence). Sequenced sample: peripheral blood. The TCR was taken from a man aged 45-65 years with COVID-19, enrolled during active disease. V usage is TRBV7-9 and J usage is TRBJ2-7, with a weak D call TRBD2 (6 bases). CDR3 sequence (DNA): TGTGCCAGCAGCTTCGGGGGTGGCTCCTACGAGCAGTACTTC. It is translated as CASSFGGGSYEQYF.